One and the same sample provided the 21 T cell receptor beta chains below, sequenced in a study of blood T cell repertoires in COVID-19. The protocol was immunoSEQ multiplex PCR, while the TCRdb copy is restricted to in-frame clones and leaves out a portion. The top ten clones hold 4.5% to 6.5% of a sample with tens of thousands of clones, approximately 88% of them seen once. The sample comprised peripheral blood. The origin of the receptors is a man aged 60 to 75 with COVID-19, enrolled during active disease.

The J gene is TRBJ1-2, the V gene TRBV5-1, with TRBD1 matching 8 bases. The length of the CDR3 is 12 residues. V was pared by 4 bases and J by 8 bases, with 4 bases of the junction left unmatched. The germline V gene has CDR1 SGHRS and CDR2 YFSETQ. The CDR3 is CASSPGGEGYTF. CDR3 coding DNA: TGCGCCAGCAGCCCAGGGGGCGAAGGCTACACCTTC.

J is TRBJ2-1 and V is TRBV3-1 (or the pseudogene TRBV3-2), with TRBD2 as a possible D gene (6 bases). The V end was cut by 1 base, the J end by 6 bases, with 16 bases between. Germline V gene sequence: CDR1 LGHDT, CDR2 YNNKEL (reference sequence). The CDR3 runs to 16 residues. The CDR3 region is CASSQASGGRPNEQFF. For the CDR3, the DNA is TGTGCCAGCAGCCAAGCATCCGGGGGACGACCCAATGAGCAGTTCTTC.

The chain links TRBV5-1 to TRBJ2-1; TRBD2 might be the D (6 bases). CDR3 length: 18 amino acids. The germline V gene encodes CDR1 SGHRS and CDR2 YFSETQ. The V end lost 3 bases, the J end lost 3 bases, and 22 bases lay between the germline ends. Here the CDR3 DNA reads TGCGCCAGCAGCTCGGGGTCTAGGTCGTCGGGAGTCTACAATGAGCAGTTCTTC. This translates into CASSSGSRSSGVYNEQFF.

The chain joins TRBV29-1 to TRBJ2-3; 7 nucleotides line up with TRBD2. The CDR3 extends over 14 amino acids. The V segment lost 3 bases and the J segment 0 bases; nucleotides outside the gene matches: 3. In germline, CDR1 is SQVTM, CDR2 ANQGSEA. CDR3 in DNA: TGCAGCGTTGACTCCGGGAGGAGCACAGATACGCAGTATTTT. Its translation: CSVDSGRSTDTQYF.

This clone came up once. V usage is TRBV11-2 and J usage is TRBJ1-1; TRBD1 agrees at 8 bases. V was pared by 5 bases and J by 6 bases, with 8 bases of the junction left unmatched. The CDR3 has 14 amino acids. Germline V CDR1 and CDR2: SGHAT, FQNNGV. The DNA of the CDR3 is TGTGCCAGCAGCCCCATGGGACAGGTTTCTGAAGCTTTCTTT. Residues: CASSPMGQVSEAFF. Filled out from reference TRBV11-2 and TRBJ1-1, the complete variable domain reads EAGVAQSPRYKIIEKRQSVAFWCNPISGHATLYWYQQILGQGPKLLIQFQNNGVVDDSQLPKDRFSAERLKGVDSTLKIQPAKLEDSAVYLCASSPMGQVSEAFFGQGTRLTVV.

Here the CDR3 DNA reads TGTGCCAGCAGCTGGTCCCTTGGGACAGGGGCCACTGAAGCTTTCTTT. This codes for CASSWSLGTGATEAFF. The V call is TRBV5-4, the J call TRBJ1-1; 10 positions match TRBD1. CDR3 length equals 16 residues. Per germline, CDR1 SGHNT and CDR2 YYREEE (reference sequence). V was clipped by 3 bases and J by 4 bases; unmatched bases: 9.

V gene TRBV7-8 combines with J gene TRBJ1-2; 9 bases match TRBD1. V trimming: 4 bases; J trimming: 3 bases; junction bases outside the gene matches: 3. This CDR3 is 14 amino acids long. Per the germline V gene, CDR1 is SGHVS and CDR2 is FQNEAQ. The CDR3 here is CASSSGQGYYGYTF. CDR3 DNA sequence: TGTGCCAGCAGCTCCGGACAGGGGTACTATGGCTACACCTTC.

The chain carries TRBV7-9 and TRBJ2-6; D remains unclear. V lost 2 bases, J lost 0 bases, and 8 bases lay in between. CDR1 SEHNR and CDR2 FQNEAQ come from the germline V gene (reference sequence). The CDR3 is made up of 16 amino acids. In DNA, the CDR3 is TGTGCCAGCAGCTTATCAGTGAACTCTGGGGCCAACGTCCTGACTTTC. Translation gives CASSLSVNSGANVLTF.

V gene TRBV29-1 combines with J gene TRBJ1-2; 10 bases are shared with TRBD1. The junction had 5 bases not matched to a gene; V was cut back by 6 bases and J by 4 bases. From germline, CDR1 is SQVTM and CDR2 ANQGSEA. This CDR3 contains 13 residues. CDR3 DNA sequence: TGCAGCGTACGGGACAGGGGTCTCTATGGCTACACCTTC. This sequence encodes CSVRDRGLYGYTF.

The chain has TRBV19 and TRBJ1-5, with TRBD1 as a possible D gene (5 bases). V dropped 3 bases and J dropped 9 bases, with 18 bases sitting between them. The CDR3 has 15 residues. Germline V gene lookup returns CDR1 LNHDA and CDR2 SQIVND (reference sequence). The CDR3 sequence: CASSIDSWGGWPQHF. The CDR3 nucleotides read TGTGCCAGTAGTATCGACAGTTGGGGGGGATGGCCCCAGCATTTT.

This chain joins TRBV5-1 and TRBJ1-2; TRBD1 aligns across 11 bases. The germline V gene encodes CDR1 SGHRS and CDR2 YFSETQ. The CDR3 extends over 16 amino acids. V shed 5 bases and J 3 bases; nucleotides not matched to a gene: 9. The CDR3 loop is CASSQTLGQGDYGYTF. DNA of the CDR3: TGCGCCAGCAGTCAAACTCTGGGACAGGGGGACTATGGCTACACCTTC.

This chain joins TRBV4-1 and TRBJ2-7; 9 bases align to TRBD2. CDR3 length: 17 residues. The germline V gene has CDR1 MGHRA and CDR2 YSYEKL. V trimming: 0 bases; J trimming: 2 bases; junction bases outside the gene matches: 8. DNA of the CDR3: TGCGCCAGCAGCCAAGATGGAGGCGGGAGGGACCCCTACGAGCAGTACTTC. This codes for CASSQDGGGRDPYEQYF.

The chain recombines TRBV6-5 with TRBJ1-1; 7 nucleotides agree with TRBD1. V lost 7 bases and J lost 0; bases outside the gene matches: 5. Germline V gene data show CDR1 as MNHEY and CDR2 as SVGAGI. CDR3 length: 14 amino acids. CDR3 nucleotide sequence: TGTGCCAGCACCTCGGACAGGTTGAACACTGAAGCTTTCTTT. It specifies CASTSDRLNTEAFF.

V and J are TRBV5-4 and TRBJ1-2; D possibly corresponds to TRBD1 (6 bases). The germline V and J ends were trimmed by 4 bases and 7 bases, with 11 bases remaining between them. This CDR3 has 12 amino acids. CDR1 and CDR2 (germline): SGHNT, YYREEE (reference sequence). The CDR3 spells CASSPTGTGYTF. Here the CDR3 DNA reads TGTGCCAGCAGCCCAACAGGGACTGGCTACACCTTC.

This clone was seen a few times. The genes are TRBV7-3 and TRBJ1-2; TRBD1 agrees at 10 bases. CDR3 length: 14 amino acids. Per the germline V gene, CDR1 is SGHTA and CDR2 is FQGTGA. With V trimmed by 5 bases and J by 10 bases, 10 bases remained unmatched. CDR3 sequence (DNA): TGTGCCAGCAGCCCAGGGACAGGGGATGATACCTACACCTTC. Protein product: CASSPGTGDDTYTF. The complete variable domain, with remaining parts taken from reference TRBV7-3 and TRBJ1-2, reads GAGVSQTPSNKVTEKGKYVELRCDPISGHTALYWYRQSLGQGPEFLIYFQGTGAADDSGLPNDRFFAVRPEGSVSTLKIQRTERGDSAVYLCASSPGTGDDTYTFGSGTRLTVV.

The genes are TRBV4-3 and TRBJ1-2, with D possibly TRBD1 on 6 matching bases. The CDR3 sequence is 15 residues long. From germline, CDR1 is LGHNA and CDR2 YSLEER. V lost 3 bases, J lost 4 bases, and 15 bases lay in between. CDR3 in amino acids: CASSQANRAVYGYTF. The DNA of the CDR3 is TGCGCCAGCAGCCAGGCGAACAGGGCAGTCTATGGCTACACCTTC.

The V gene is TRBV23-1, the J gene TRBJ1-1; no firm D call. TRBV23-1 is annotated as an ORF whose role is uncertain. This CDR3 has 8 amino acids. The ends were cut back, 6 bases at V and 10 bases at J, with 3 bases in the middle. CDR3 loop: CASSRAFF. CDR3 coding DNA: TGCGCCAGCAGCCGAGCTTTCTTT.

The chain employs TRBV27 and TRBJ2-1; tentatively, D is TRBD1 (6 bases). This CDR3 contains 15 residues. V was pared by 1 base and J by 6 bases, with 13 bases between. CDR1 is MNHEY, CDR2 SMNVEV, per germline (reference sequence). The CDR3 loop reads CASSLWDKTVNEQFF. The CDR3 nucleotides are TGTGCCAGCAGTTTATGGGACAAGACGGTCAATGAGCAGTTCTTC.

This rearrangement joins TRBV6-4 to TRBJ2-5; TRBD1 aligns across 11 bases. The CDR3 is 16 residues long. After removal of 0 bases from V and 5 bases from J, the junction contained 5 bases not matched to a gene. Germline V gene data show CDR1 as MRHNA and CDR2 as SNTAGT. This CDR3 reads CASSDSRTGGLETQYF. The CDR3 nucleotides are TGTGCCAGCAGTGACTCCAGGACAGGGGGCCTGGAGACCCAGTACTTC.

The V and J genes are TRBV30 and TRBJ2-3, with D possibly being TRBD1 (6 bases). This CDR3 spans 14 amino acids. The germline V gene encodes CDR1 GTSNPN and CDR2 SVGIG (reference sequence). The V end was cut by 2 bases, the J end by 0 bases, with 9 bases between. The CDR3 protein is CAWSRGTSTDTQYF. CDR3 in DNA: TGTGCCTGGAGTAGGGGGACGAGCACAGATACGCAGTATTTT.

This chain uses TRBV30 with TRBJ1-5; D call uncertain. From germline, CDR1 is GTSNPN and CDR2 SVGIG (reference sequence). Trimming removed 1 base at V and 9 bases at J, with 13 bases between. The CDR3 totals 13 residues. Written as DNA, the CDR3 is TGTGCCTGGAGTGGGGAGGTACGGGGGCCCCAGCATTTT. Translated, it gives CAWSGEVRGPQHF.